Included here is one TCR beta chain sequence, with context. Its cognate antigen is unknown. The data were taken from a study of CD8 T cells in Susac syndrome. Study outcomes and limitations: The study's TCR sequencing and HLA analysis covered a relatively small number of individuals, and the study acknowledged this.

Controls were healthy donors (matched for age and sex). V dropped 6 bases and J dropped 5 bases, with 22 bases sitting between them. The germline V gene has CDR1 SGHVS and CDR2 FQNEAQ. The CDR3 loop spans 16 amino acids. Roughly 0.45 to 1 ug RNA was reverse transcribed with random hexamers. Multiplex PCR with immunoSEQ amplified the TCR beta CDR3 across 54 Vbeta and 13 Jbeta. Using its own MiXCR run on the immunoSEQ multiplex PCR reads, TCRdb lists one record per CDR3 protein. The sample has 150,000 to 200,000 distinct CDR3 sequences; roughly 92% are singletons. The TCR sequence derives from a human donor in good health. The rearrangement links TRBV7-8 to TRBJ2-5; a weak D match, TRBD1 (5 bases). Input material: CD4+ T cells from PBMCs. CDR3 amino acids: CASRSPGLPMGETQYF. Written as DNA, the CDR3 is TGTGCCAGCAGATCACCAGGGCTTCCCATGGGGGAGACCCAGTACTTC.